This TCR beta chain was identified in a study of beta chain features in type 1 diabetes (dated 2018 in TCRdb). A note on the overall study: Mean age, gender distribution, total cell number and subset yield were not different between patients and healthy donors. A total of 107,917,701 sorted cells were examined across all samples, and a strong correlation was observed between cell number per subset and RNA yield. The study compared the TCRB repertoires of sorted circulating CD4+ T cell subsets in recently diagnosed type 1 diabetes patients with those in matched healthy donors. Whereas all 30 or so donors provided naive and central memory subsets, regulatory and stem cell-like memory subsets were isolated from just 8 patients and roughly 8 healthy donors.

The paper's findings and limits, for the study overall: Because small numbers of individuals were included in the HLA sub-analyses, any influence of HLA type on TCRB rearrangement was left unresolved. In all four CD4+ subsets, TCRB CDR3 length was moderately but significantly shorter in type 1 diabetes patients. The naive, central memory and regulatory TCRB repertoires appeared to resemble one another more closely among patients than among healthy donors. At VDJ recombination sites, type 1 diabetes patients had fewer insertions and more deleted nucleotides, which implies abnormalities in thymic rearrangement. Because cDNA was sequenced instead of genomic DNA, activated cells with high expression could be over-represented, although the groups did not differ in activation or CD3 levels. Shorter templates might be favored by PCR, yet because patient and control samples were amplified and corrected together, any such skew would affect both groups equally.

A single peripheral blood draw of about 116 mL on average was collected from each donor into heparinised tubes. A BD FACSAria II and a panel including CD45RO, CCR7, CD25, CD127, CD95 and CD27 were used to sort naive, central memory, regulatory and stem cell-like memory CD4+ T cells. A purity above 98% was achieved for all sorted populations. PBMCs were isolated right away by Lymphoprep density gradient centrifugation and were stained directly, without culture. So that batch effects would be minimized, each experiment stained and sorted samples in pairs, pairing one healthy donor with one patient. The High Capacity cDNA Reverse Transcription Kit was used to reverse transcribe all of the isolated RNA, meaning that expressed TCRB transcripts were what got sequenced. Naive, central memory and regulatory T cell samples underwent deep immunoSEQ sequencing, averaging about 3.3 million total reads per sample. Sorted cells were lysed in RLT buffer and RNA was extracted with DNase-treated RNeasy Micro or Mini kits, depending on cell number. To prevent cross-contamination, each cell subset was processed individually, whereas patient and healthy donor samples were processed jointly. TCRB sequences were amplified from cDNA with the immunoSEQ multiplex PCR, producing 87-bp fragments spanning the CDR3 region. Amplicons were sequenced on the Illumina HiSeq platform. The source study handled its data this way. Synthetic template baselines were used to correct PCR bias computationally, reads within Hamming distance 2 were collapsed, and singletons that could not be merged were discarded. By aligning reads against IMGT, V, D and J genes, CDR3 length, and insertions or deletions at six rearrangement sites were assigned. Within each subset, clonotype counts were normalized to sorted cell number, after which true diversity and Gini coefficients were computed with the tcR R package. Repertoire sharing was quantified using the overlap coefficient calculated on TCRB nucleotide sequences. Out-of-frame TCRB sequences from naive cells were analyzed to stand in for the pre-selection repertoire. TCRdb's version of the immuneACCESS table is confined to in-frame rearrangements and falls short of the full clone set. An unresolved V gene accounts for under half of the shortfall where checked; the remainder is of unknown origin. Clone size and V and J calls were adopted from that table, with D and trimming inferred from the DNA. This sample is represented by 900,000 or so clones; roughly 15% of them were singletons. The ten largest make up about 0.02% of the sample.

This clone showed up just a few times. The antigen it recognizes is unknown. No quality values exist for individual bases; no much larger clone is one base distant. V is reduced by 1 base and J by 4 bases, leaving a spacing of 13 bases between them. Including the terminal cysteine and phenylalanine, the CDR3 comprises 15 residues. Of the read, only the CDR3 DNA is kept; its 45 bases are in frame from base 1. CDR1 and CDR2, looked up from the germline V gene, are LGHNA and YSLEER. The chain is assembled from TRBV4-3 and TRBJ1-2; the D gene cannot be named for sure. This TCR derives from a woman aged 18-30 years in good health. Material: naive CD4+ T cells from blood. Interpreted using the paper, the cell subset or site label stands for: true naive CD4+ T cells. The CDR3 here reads CASSQAHGDFYGYTF. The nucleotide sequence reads TGCGCCAGCAGCCAAGCCCACGGGGATTTCTATGGCTACACCTTC.